The 12 T cell receptor beta chains below were found in one sample sequenced in a study of blood T cell repertoires in COVID-19. This table comes from immunoSEQ multiplex PCR, and its TCRdb copy is limited to in-frame clones, with some not included. The sample includes approximately 130,000 clones, about 80% of them seen just once. Sequencing was done on a sample of peripheral blood. The receptors were sampled from a human donor in a cohort sampled during active COVID-19.

The chain couples TRBV15 to TRBJ1-6; TRBD1 is a possible D gene (5 bases). Germline V gene sequence: CDR1 LNHNV, CDR2 YYDKDF (reference sequence). V lost 2 bases, J lost 10 bases, and 15 bases lay in between. The CDR3 spans 15 residues. The CDR3 region is CATSRSGDSGSPLHF. The CDR3 DNA reads TGTGCCACCAGCAGATCGGGGGACTCAGGATCACCCCTCCACTTT. The full variable domain, in which reference TRBV15 and TRBJ1-6 provide the parts outside the CDR3, is DAMVIQNPRYQVTQFGKPVTLSCSQTLNHNVMYWYQQKSSQAPKLLFHYYDKDFNNEADTPDNFQSRRPNTSFCFLDIRSPGLGDTAMYLCATSRSGDSGSPLHFGNGTRLTVT.

J is TRBJ1-3 and V is TRBV7-8; 9 bases are shared with TRBD1. Germline lookup yields CDR1 SGHVS and CDR2 FQNEAQ. J lost 2 bases, V lost 5 bases, and 4 bases had no gene match. The CDR3 consists of 15 residues. In DNA form, the CDR3 reads TGTGCCAGCAGCCCACAGGGGGCGACTGGAAACACCATATATTTT. This sequence encodes CASSPQGATGNTIYF.

This chain uses TRBV30 with TRBJ1-1; D is uncertain. V shed 2 bases and J shed 1 base, with 8 bases lying between them. Germline CDR1 and CDR2: GTSNPN and SVGIG (reference sequence). The CDR3 has 13 residues. The CDR3 reads CAWSRAKNTEAFF. In DNA, the CDR3 is TGTGCCTGGAGTCGCGCGAAGAACACTGAAGCTTTCTTT.

This rearrangement joins TRBV7-7 to TRBJ2-3; 9 bases match TRBD2. In germline, CDR1 is SSHAT, CDR2 FNYEAQ (reference sequence). The CDR3 consists of 15 residues. J gave up 6 bases and V 5 bases, and 9 bases lay outside the gene matches. The CDR3 region has the DNA TGTGCCAGCAGCCCGGCGGCGGGGGGGCCTGATACGCAGTATTTT. Encoded protein: CASSPAAGGPDTQYF.

V is TRBV7-9 and J is TRBJ1-5; tentative D call: TRBD1 (5 bases). The CDR3 runs 12 residues. Between the trimmed V and J ends, which lost 5 bases and 9 bases, there was a span of 11 bases. CDR1 is SEHNR, CDR2 FQNEAQ, per germline (reference sequence). In DNA form, the CDR3 reads TGTGCCAGCAGCCGCCCGGGGGGGCCCCAGCATTTT. Its translation is CASSRPGGPQHF.

The V gene is TRBV9, the J gene TRBJ2-1; the D gene is possibly TRBD1 (5 bases). The V end was cut by 4 bases, the J end by 3 bases, with 14 bases between. CDR3 size: 15 residues. Germline-derived CDR1 and CDR2 are SGDLS and YYNGEE. In DNA form, the CDR3 reads TGTGCCAGCAGCTCCCGCCAGGGTAGCTACAATGAGCAGTTCTTC. It translates to CASSSRQGSYNEQFF.

The chain has TRBV5-1 and TRBJ2-3; TRBD1 matches at 12 bases. CDR1 is SGHRS and CDR2 is YFSETQ in the germline V gene. Germline trimming cut 3 bases from V and 5 bases from J; bases unmatched to any gene: 4. The CDR3 covers 15 residues. In DNA form, the CDR3 reads TGCGCCAGCAGCTCCGGGACAGGGGGCGAAGATACGCAGTATTTT. It codes for CASSSGTGGEDTQYF.

The rearrangement uses TRBV21-1 and TRBJ1-1. TRBV21-1 is deemed a pseudogene. The CDR3 spans 12 residues. CDR3 nucleotides: TGTGCCAGCAGCAAATTGAGCCAATTAGCTTTCTTT. It is translated as CASSKLSQLAFF.

CDR3 coding DNA: TGTGCCAGTAGTATGAGTCGGGAGGTTGAGACCCAGTACTTC. Translating gives CASSMSREVETQYF. The chain carries TRBV19 and TRBJ2-5; 7 positions match TRBD2. Trimming removed 3 bases from V and 5 bases from J; junction bases left unmatched: 6. The CDR3 is 14 amino acids. Germline V gene sequence: CDR1 LNHDA, CDR2 SQIVND (reference sequence).

In DNA form, the CDR3 reads TGCGCCAGCAGCCACGGGGGATCGCGGGGGGGCCGCAACGAGCAGTACTTC. Its translation: CASSHGGSRGGRNEQYF. The genes are TRBV4-1 and TRBJ2-7; TRBD2 matches at 9 bases. Trimming cost V 3 bases and J 5 bases; bases outside gene matches: 14. The CDR3 is made up of 17 amino acids. The germline V gene encodes CDR1 MGHRA and CDR2 YSYEKL.

V and J are TRBV3-1 (or the pseudogene TRBV3-2) and TRBJ1-4; D is perhaps TRBD1 (6 bases). Per the germline V gene, CDR1 is LGHDT and CDR2 is YNNKEL (reference sequence). The CDR3 runs 15 residues. V lost 0 bases and J lost 4, with 9 bases in between. This chain's CDR3 is CASSQDQGYNEKLFF. The CDR3 nucleotides read TGTGCCAGCAGCCAAGATCAGGGGTATAATGAAAAACTGTTTTTT.

V is TRBV19 and J is TRBJ1-1, with D tentatively TRBD1 (5 bases). Germline CDR1 and CDR2: LNHDA and SQIVND (reference sequence). The CDR3 totals 16 residues. The V and J ends lost 8 bases and 5 bases respectively, with 24 bases between them. CDR3 sequence (DNA): TGTGCCAGTCATAGACCTGGCAGGGCGGGGCAAACTGAAGCTTTCTTT. This codes for CASHRPGRAGQTEAFF. The complete variable domain, with remaining parts taken from reference TRBV19 and TRBJ1-1, reads DGGITQSPKYLFRKEGQNVTLSCEQNLNHDAMYWYRQDPGQGLRLIYYSQIVNDFQKGDIAEGYSVSREKKESFPLTVTSAQKNPTAFYLCASHRPGRAGQTEAFFGQGTRLTVV.